Below are 2 T cell receptor beta chains sequenced from a single sample in a study of OX40 agonist ivuxolimab in advanced cancers. Measured with immunoSEQ multiplex PCR; TCRdb has only the in-frame clones, and not every one. Of about 86,000 clones detected, roughly 87% appear once; the ten largest clones hold less than 0.2%. Source: CD4+ or CD8+ T cells sorted from blood, taken in a trial of the OX40 agonist ivuxolimab. The receptors derive from an adult with an advanced solid tumor such as melanoma, head and neck, liver or kidney cancer.

The chain recombines TRBV4-3 with TRBJ2-3; 7 bases are a match to TRBD1. Germline V lookup: CDR1 LGHNA, CDR2 YSLEER. Losses at the gene ends were 0 bases for V and 1 base for J; bases not matched to a gene: 7. CDR3 size: 17 residues. CDR3 region: CASSQDRRQGRTDTQYF. Written as DNA, the CDR3 is TGCGCCAGCAGCCAAGATCGTAGACAGGGCCGCACAGATACGCAGTATTTT.

The chain is built from TRBV7-2 and TRBJ2-2; unclear D gene. The ends were cut back, 6 bases at V and 3 bases at J, with 20 bases in the middle. Germline V lookup: CDR1 SGHTA, CDR2 FQGNSA. This CDR3 spans 17 amino acids. The CDR3 DNA sequence: TGTGCCAGCAGTAGACTTAGAACCGGCGGCGACACCGGGGAGCTGTTTTTT. Amino acid sequence: CASSRLRTGGDTGELFF.